The sample holds a few counts of the clone carrying this T cell receptor beta chain. Its antigen is still unknown. This specimen belongs to a study of T-cell memory formation after mild COVID-19. TCRdb independently ran MiXCR on the 5' RACE reads; one entry per CDR3 protein. The table lists 540,000 or so distinct CDR3 sequences, roughly 20% of them singletons. Notes on the study in general: A subset of responding clones appeared in pre-infection memory, suggesting cross-reactive memory joined. CD4+ clones that contracted lay mainly in CM and EM; CD8+ ones lay in EMRA. Whether second-wave clones peaking at day 37 were SARS-CoV-2 specific went unconfirmed.

This CDR3 comprises 16 residues. V shed 3 bases, J shed 2 bases, and the junction held 7 bases outside the gene matches. The V gene's germline CDR1 is MGHDK and CDR2 SYGVNS. Source material: PBMCs or a T cell subset sorted from them (not recorded which). The chain employs TRBV25-1 and TRBJ2-3, with TRBD1 identical over 8 bases. This clonotype was obtained from an adult woman who had mild COVID-19 (a few samples of this study predate the infection). Cell type and time point are not known. This CDR3 reads CASSEKDRVLTDTQYF. CDR3 nucleotide sequence: TGTGCCAGCAGTGAGAAGGACAGGGTACTCACAGATACGCAGTATTTT.